The 20 T cell receptor beta chains listed next were all sequenced from one sample in a study of T cell changes during pregnancy in multiple sclerosis. The data were produced by immunoSEQ multiplex PCR, yet TCRdb's version contains in-frame clones alone and is incomplete. The data contain 85,000 to 100,000 clones, around 93% of them singletons. The sequencing here drew on peripheral blood, taken after pregnancy. These receptors were collected from a female donor with multiple sclerosis, enrolled in a pregnancy study.

The chain is built from TRBV11-2 and TRBJ1-1; D remains unclear. Germline CDR1 SGHAT, CDR2 FQNNGV. V gave up 10 bases and J gave up 5 bases, with 23 bases separating them. The CDR3 is 15 residues long. CDR3 coding DNA: TGTGCCACCATAAGTTGGGTCAGGTCGGGAACTGAAGCTTTCTTT. The encoded protein is CATISWVRSGTEAFF.

The chain is built from TRBV6-1 and TRBJ2-1; D is ambiguous. Germline assignment: CDR1 MNHNS and CDR2 SASEGT. The CDR3 covers 15 residues. Trimming cost V 3 bases and J 0 bases, with 9 bases left between them. This CDR3 is CASSEATGSYNEQFF. As DNA, the CDR3 is TGTGCCAGCAGTGAGGCGACTGGCTCCTACAATGAGCAGTTCTTC.

As DNA, the CDR3 is TGTGCCAGCAGCAATCGAATAGCGAGGGTTGGAGAGCAGTACTTC. This gives the protein CASSNRIARVGEQYF. The rearrangement uses TRBV6-1 and TRBJ2-7; tentatively, D is TRBD2 (5 bases). The CDR3 covers 15 residues. Trimming removed 6 bases at V and 7 bases at J, with 22 bases between. Germline V CDR1 and CDR2: MNHNS, SASEGT.

The chain employs TRBV6-4 and TRBJ2-3; 10 bases align to TRBD2. CDR3 length equals 14 residues. Germline loops: CDR1 MRHNA, CDR2 SNTAGT. The V gene end was trimmed by 5 bases and the J gene end by 2 bases; junction bases not matched to a gene: 1. The CDR3 spells CASSTSGDTDTQYF. In DNA form, the CDR3 reads TGTGCCAGCAGTACTAGCGGGGACACAGATACGCAGTATTTT.

This clone was observed a single time. The CDR3 coding sequence is TGTGCCAGCAAGACAATTTTAGGTAGCGGGAGCTCCTACGAGCAGTACTTC. This sequence encodes CASKTILGSGSSYEQYF. V and J are TRBV2 and TRBJ2-7; 9 nucleotides agree with TRBD2. The CDR3 is 17 amino acids. CDR1 and CDR2 (germline): SNHLY, FYNNEI. The V gene end was trimmed by 7 bases and the J gene end by 0 bases; junction bases not matched to a gene: 13.

In DNA, the CDR3 is TGTGCCAGTAGCAACCAAGAGACCCAGTACTTC. It encodes CASSNQETQYF. The chain recombines TRBV19 with TRBJ2-5, with no clear D. The CDR3 has 11 residues. Trimming removed 6 bases at V and 0 bases at J, with 2 bases between. Per the germline V gene, CDR1 is LNHDA and CDR2 is SQIVND (reference sequence).

CDR3 sequence: CASSQGSQTGGANVLTF. The DNA for the CDR3 is TGCGCCAGCAGCCAAGGCTCCCAAACAGGAGGGGCCAACGTCCTGACTTTC. The chain couples TRBV4-1 to TRBJ2-6, with a tentative D call TRBD1 (5 bases). Trimming shortened V by 1 base and J by 4 bases, and 14 bases separated the two germline ends. Germline-derived CDR1 and CDR2 are MGHRA and YSYEKL. The CDR3 runs to 17 residues.

The rearrangement joins TRBV6-6 to TRBJ2-2; TRBD1 aligns across 7 bases. This CDR3 contains 15 residues. Germline V gene sequence: CDR1 MNHNY, CDR2 SVGAGI (reference sequence). After removal of 6 bases from V and 2 bases from J, the junction contained 6 bases not matched to a gene. The CDR3 bases are TGTGCCAGCAGCCGGGGACAGAGAAACACCGGGGAGCTGTTTTTT. Translated, it gives CASSRGQRNTGELFF.

The CDR3 is CASSYPWDRGNTEAFF. CDR3 bases: TGTGCCAGCAGTTACCCATGGGACAGGGGGAACACTGAAGCTTTCTTT. V and J are TRBV6-6 and TRBJ1-1; 10 bases match TRBD1. The junction had 4 bases not matched to a gene; V was cut back by 2 bases and J by 1 base. This CDR3 comprises 16 residues. The germline CDR1 and CDR2 sequences are MNHNY and SVGAGI (reference sequence).

The chain couples TRBV5-1 to TRBJ1-5, with D possibly matching TRBD1 (5 bases). V dropped 2 bases and J dropped 1 base, with 16 bases sitting between them. The germline V gene has CDR1 SGHRS and CDR2 YFSETQ. CDR3 length: 17 amino acids. CDR3 nucleotide sequence: TGCGCCAGCAGCTTAACCGCGCGGGGGAGAAGCAATCAGCCCCAGCATTTT. Translation: CASSLTARGRSNQPQHF.

This rearrangement joins TRBV19 to TRBJ1-1; D is unresolved. V was cut by 1 base and J by 5 bases, with 5 bases left in between. This CDR3 region has 12 residues. Germline V gene sequence: CDR1 LNHDA, CDR2 SQIVND (reference sequence). This CDR3 is CASSIGLTEAFF. The CDR3 DNA follows: TGTGCCAGTAGTATAGGACTTACTGAAGCTTTCTTT.

The chain carries TRBV4-2 and TRBJ2-7, with 7 nucleotides matching TRBD1. Trimming at V came to 3 bases and at J to 5 bases, leaving 1 base not matched to a gene. Germline values: CDR1 LGHNA, CDR2 YNFKEQ. This CDR3 has 12 residues. The CDR3 region has the DNA TGTGCCAGCAGCCAGGGACAGAACGAGCAGTACTTC. Translating it yields CASSQGQNEQYF.

The V and J genes are TRBV5-5 and TRBJ1-5; a weak D match, TRBD1 (6 bases). V lost 0 bases to trimming and J lost 7 bases, with 14 bases between them. Germline V gene sequence: CDR1 SGHKS, CDR2 YYEKEE (reference sequence). The CDR3 has 15 amino acids. The CDR3 nucleotides are TGTGCCAGCAGCTTGGCCCCGGGGGGCGGACAGCCCCAGCATTTT. Protein: CASSLAPGGGQPQHF.

In its sample, this clone was seen once. This chain connects TRBV30 to TRBJ1-2; no definite D call. Deletions cut 4 bases from V and 0 bases from J, with 9 bases between. Germline V gene sequence: CDR1 GTSNPN, CDR2 SVGIG (reference sequence). The CDR3 loop spans 13 amino acids. The CDR3 DNA reads TGTGCCTGGAAGCTAGGAGCTAACTATGGCTACACCTTC. Protein: CAWKLGANYGYTF.

The chain is built from TRBV5-4 and TRBJ2-5; D ambiguous. CDR1 is SGHNT, CDR2 YYREEE, per germline (reference sequence). The CDR3 has 14 amino acids. V was pared by 0 bases and J by 6 bases, with 12 bases between. CDR3 loop: CASSLGEEFKTQYF. The DNA of the CDR3 is TGTGCCAGCAGCTTGGGAGAGGAGTTTAAGACCCAGTACTTC.

The chain employs TRBV5-5 and TRBJ1-1; maybe TRBD1 (5 bases). Trimming removed 3 bases from V and 3 bases from J, with 9 bases in between. This CDR3 region has 13 residues. The germline V gene has CDR1 SGHKS and CDR2 YYEKEE (reference sequence). DNA for the CDR3: TGTGCCAGCAGCTGGGCAGGGTACACTGAAGCTTTCTTT. Its translation: CASSWAGYTEAFF. The whole variable domain, filled in from reference TRBV5-5 and TRBJ1-1, reads DAGVTQSPTHLIKTRGQQVTLRCSPISGHKSVSWYQQVLGQGPQFIFQYYEKEERGRGNFPDRFSARQFPNYSSELNVNALLLGDSALYLCASSWAGYTEAFFGQGTRLTVV.

DNA for the CDR3: TGTGCCAGCAGTGAAAGGGGTCCTAATGAAAAACTGTTTTTT. Its protein is CASSERGPNEKLFF. V usage is TRBV6-1 and J usage is TRBJ1-4, with D tentatively TRBD1 (5 bases). CDR1 and CDR2 from the germline V gene are MNHNS and SASEGT. The V and J ends lost 2 bases and 3 bases respectively, with 7 bases between them. The CDR3 consists of 14 residues.

The CDR3 nucleotides read TGTGCCAGCAGCGCTTCCGGGACAGGGAATGAAAAACTGTTTTTT. Protein product: CASSASGTGNEKLFF. V usage is TRBV9 and J usage is TRBJ1-4; 9 nucleotides agree with TRBD1. Germline V lookup: CDR1 SGDLS, CDR2 YYNGEE. V gave up 3 bases and J gave up 5 bases; unmatched junction bases: 5. CDR3 length: 15 amino acids. Filled out from reference TRBV9 and TRBJ1-4, the complete variable domain reads DSGVTQTPKHLITATGQRVTLRCSPRSGDLSVYWYQQSLDQGLQFLIQYYNGEERAKGNILERFSAQQFPDLHSELNLSSLELGDSALYFCASSASGTGNEKLFFGSGTQLSVL.

This sequence joins TRBV28 and TRBJ2-5; TRBD2 agrees at 11 bases. V lost 2 bases to trimming and J lost 2 bases; unmatched junction nucleotides: 4. Germline V CDR1 and CDR2: MDHEN, SYDVKM. This CDR3 has 16 amino acids. In nucleotides, the CDR3 is TGTGCCAGCAGTTTACACATAGCGGGAGGGCAAGAGACCCAGTACTTC. Protein product: CASSLHIAGGQETQYF.

This chain uses TRBV30 with TRBJ2-1; D not resolved. V gave up 4 bases and J gave up 5 bases, with 15 bases separating them. The CDR3 has 14 amino acids. Germline CDR1 and CDR2: GTSNPN and SVGIG (reference sequence). The CDR3 sequence: CAWKASLIDNEQFF. The CDR3 region has the DNA TGTGCCTGGAAGGCTAGTTTAATCGACAATGAGCAGTTCTTC.